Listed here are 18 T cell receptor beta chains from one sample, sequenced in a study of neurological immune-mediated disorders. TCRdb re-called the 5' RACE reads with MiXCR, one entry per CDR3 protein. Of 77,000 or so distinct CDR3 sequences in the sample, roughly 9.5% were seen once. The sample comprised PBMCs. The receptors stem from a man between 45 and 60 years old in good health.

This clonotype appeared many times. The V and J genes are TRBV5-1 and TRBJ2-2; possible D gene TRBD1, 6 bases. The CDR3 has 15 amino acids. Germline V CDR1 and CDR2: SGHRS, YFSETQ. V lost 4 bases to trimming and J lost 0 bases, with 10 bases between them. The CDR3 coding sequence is TGCGCCAGCAGCCCTGGACAGCCGAACACCGGGGAGCTGTTTTTT. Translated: CASSPGQPNTGELFF.

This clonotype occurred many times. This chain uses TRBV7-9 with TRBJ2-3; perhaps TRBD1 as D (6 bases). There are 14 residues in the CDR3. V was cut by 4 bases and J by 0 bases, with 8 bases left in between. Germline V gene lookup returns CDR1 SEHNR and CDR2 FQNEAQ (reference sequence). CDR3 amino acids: CASSWTESTDTQYF. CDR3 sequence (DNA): TGTGCCAGCAGCTGGACAGAAAGCACAGATACGCAGTATTTT. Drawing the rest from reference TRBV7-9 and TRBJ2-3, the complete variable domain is DTGVSQNPRHKITKRGQNVTFRCDPISEHNRLYWYRQTLGQGPEFLTYFQNEAQLEKSRLLSDRFSAERPKGSFSTLEIQRTEQGDSAMYLCASSWTESTDTQYFGPGTRLTVL.

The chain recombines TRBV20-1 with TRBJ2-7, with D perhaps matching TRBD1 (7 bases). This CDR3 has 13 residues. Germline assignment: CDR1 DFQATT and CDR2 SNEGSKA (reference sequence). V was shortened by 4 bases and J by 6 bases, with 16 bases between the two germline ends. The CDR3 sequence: CSATGGPRSEQYF. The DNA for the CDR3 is TGCAGTGCTACAGGGGGGCCAAGAAGCGAGCAGTACTTC.

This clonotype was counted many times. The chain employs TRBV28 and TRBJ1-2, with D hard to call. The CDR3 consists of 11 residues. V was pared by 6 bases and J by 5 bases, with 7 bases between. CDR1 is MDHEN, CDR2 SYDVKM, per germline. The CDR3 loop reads CASRSTYGYTF. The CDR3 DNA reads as TGTGCCAGCAGGTCAACGTATGGCTACACCTTC.

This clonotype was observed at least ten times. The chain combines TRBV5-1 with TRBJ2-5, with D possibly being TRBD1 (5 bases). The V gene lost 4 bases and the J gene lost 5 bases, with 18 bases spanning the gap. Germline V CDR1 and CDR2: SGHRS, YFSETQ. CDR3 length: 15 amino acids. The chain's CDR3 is CASSDPARAEETQYF. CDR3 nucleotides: TGCGCCAGCAGCGATCCTGCCAGGGCGGAGGAGACCCAGTACTTC.

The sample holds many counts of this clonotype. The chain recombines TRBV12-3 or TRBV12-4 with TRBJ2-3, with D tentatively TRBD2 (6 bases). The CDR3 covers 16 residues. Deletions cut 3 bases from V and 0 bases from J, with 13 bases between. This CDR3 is CASSFGGDPSTDTQYF. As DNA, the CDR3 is TGTGCCAGCAGTTTCGGAGGGGACCCTAGCACAGATACGCAGTATTTT.

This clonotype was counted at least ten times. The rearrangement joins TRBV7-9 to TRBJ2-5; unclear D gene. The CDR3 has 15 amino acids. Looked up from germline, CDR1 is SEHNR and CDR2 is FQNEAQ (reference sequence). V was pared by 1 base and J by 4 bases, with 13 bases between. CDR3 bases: TGTGCCAGCAGCTTAGGGACCAGACGTGGAGAGACCCAGTACTTC. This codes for CASSLGTRRGETQYF.

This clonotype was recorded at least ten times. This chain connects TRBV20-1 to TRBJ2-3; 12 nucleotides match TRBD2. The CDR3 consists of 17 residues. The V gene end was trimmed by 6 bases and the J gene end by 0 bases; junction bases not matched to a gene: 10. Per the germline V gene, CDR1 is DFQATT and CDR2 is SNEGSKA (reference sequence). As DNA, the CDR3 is TGCAGTGCCGCACAGGGACTAGCGGGTACTAGCACAGATACGCAGTATTTT. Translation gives CSAAQGLAGTSTDTQYF.

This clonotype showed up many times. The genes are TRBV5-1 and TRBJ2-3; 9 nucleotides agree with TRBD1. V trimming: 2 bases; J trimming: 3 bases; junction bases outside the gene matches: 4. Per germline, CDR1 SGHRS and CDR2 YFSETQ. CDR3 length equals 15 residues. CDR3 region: CASSFGQGRTDTQYF. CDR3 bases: TGCGCCAGCAGCTTCGGACAGGGGAGGACAGATACGCAGTATTTT.

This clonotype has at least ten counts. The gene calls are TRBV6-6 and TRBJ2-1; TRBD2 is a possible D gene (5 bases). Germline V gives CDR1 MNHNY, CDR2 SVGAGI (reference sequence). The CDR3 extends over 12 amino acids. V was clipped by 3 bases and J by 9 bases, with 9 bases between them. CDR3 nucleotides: TGTGCCAGCAGTTATTGGAGCGGTGAGCAGTTCTTC. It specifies CASSYWSGEQFF.

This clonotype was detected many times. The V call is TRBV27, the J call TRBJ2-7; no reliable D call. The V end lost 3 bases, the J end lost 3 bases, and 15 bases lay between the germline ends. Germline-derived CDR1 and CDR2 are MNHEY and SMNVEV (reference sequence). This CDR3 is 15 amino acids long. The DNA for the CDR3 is TGTGCCAGCAGTTTTACGGACGGTACCCTCTACGAGCAGTACTTC. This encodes CASSFTDGTLYEQYF.

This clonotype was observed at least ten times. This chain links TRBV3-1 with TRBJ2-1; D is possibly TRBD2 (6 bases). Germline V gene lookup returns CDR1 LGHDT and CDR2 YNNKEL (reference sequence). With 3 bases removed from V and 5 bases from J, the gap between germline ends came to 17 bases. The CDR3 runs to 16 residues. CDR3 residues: CASSHLNVAEDNEQFF. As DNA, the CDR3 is TGTGCCAGCAGCCACCTTAACGTAGCGGAGGACAATGAGCAGTTCTTC.

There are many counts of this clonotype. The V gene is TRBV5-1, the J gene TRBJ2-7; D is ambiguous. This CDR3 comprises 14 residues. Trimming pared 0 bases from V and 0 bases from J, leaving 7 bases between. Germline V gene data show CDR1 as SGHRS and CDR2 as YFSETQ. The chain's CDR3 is CASSLDPASYEQYF. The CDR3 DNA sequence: TGCGCCAGCAGCTTGGATCCAGCCTCCTACGAGCAGTACTTC. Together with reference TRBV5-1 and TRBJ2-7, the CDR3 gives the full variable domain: KAGVTQTPRYLIKTRGQQVTLSCSPISGHRSVSWYQQTPGQGLQFLFEYFSETQRNKGNFPGRFSGRQFSNSRSEMNVSTLELGDSALYLCASSLDPASYEQYFGPGTRLTVT.

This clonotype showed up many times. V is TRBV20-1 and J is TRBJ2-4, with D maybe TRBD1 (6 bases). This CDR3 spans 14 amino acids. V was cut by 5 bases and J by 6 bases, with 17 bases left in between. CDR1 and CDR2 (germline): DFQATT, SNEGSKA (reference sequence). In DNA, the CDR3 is TGCAGTGCTCGGGACACCCAAGGAAGAAACATTCAGTACTTC. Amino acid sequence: CSARDTQGRNIQYF.

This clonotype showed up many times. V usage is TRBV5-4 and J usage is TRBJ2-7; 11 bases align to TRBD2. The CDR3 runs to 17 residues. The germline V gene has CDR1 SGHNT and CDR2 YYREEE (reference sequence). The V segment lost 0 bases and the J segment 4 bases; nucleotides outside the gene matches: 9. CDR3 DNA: TGTGCCAGCAGCTTGGGTGGTAGCGGGAGGGTACGTTACGAGCAGTACTTC. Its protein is CASSLGGSGRVRYEQYF.

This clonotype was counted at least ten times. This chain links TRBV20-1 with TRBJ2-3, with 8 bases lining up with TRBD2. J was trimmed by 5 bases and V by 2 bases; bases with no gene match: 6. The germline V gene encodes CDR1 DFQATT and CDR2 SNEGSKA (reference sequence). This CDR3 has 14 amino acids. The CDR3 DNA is TGCAGTGCTAGACGGGGGGGGCCTGGAGATACGCAGTATTTT. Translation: CSARRGGPGDTQYF.

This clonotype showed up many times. CDR3 region: CASSTNGGRPLQQFF. CDR3 DNA sequence: TGTGCCAGCAGTACCAACGGAGGGAGGCCGTTGCAGCAGTTCTTC. The chain is built from TRBV6-5 and TRBJ2-1, with D possibly matching TRBD2 (6 bases). The CDR3 extends over 15 amino acids. The germline gives CDR1 MNHEY, CDR2 SVGAGI. Trimming pared 5 bases from V and 11 bases from J, leaving 22 bases between.

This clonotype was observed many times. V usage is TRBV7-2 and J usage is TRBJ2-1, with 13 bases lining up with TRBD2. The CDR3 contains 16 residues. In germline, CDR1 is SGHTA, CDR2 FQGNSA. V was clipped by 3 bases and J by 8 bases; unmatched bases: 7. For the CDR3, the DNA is TGTGCCAGCAGCTTTCAAACTAGCGGGGGGGTGTATGAGCAGTTCTTC. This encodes CASSFQTSGGVYEQFF.